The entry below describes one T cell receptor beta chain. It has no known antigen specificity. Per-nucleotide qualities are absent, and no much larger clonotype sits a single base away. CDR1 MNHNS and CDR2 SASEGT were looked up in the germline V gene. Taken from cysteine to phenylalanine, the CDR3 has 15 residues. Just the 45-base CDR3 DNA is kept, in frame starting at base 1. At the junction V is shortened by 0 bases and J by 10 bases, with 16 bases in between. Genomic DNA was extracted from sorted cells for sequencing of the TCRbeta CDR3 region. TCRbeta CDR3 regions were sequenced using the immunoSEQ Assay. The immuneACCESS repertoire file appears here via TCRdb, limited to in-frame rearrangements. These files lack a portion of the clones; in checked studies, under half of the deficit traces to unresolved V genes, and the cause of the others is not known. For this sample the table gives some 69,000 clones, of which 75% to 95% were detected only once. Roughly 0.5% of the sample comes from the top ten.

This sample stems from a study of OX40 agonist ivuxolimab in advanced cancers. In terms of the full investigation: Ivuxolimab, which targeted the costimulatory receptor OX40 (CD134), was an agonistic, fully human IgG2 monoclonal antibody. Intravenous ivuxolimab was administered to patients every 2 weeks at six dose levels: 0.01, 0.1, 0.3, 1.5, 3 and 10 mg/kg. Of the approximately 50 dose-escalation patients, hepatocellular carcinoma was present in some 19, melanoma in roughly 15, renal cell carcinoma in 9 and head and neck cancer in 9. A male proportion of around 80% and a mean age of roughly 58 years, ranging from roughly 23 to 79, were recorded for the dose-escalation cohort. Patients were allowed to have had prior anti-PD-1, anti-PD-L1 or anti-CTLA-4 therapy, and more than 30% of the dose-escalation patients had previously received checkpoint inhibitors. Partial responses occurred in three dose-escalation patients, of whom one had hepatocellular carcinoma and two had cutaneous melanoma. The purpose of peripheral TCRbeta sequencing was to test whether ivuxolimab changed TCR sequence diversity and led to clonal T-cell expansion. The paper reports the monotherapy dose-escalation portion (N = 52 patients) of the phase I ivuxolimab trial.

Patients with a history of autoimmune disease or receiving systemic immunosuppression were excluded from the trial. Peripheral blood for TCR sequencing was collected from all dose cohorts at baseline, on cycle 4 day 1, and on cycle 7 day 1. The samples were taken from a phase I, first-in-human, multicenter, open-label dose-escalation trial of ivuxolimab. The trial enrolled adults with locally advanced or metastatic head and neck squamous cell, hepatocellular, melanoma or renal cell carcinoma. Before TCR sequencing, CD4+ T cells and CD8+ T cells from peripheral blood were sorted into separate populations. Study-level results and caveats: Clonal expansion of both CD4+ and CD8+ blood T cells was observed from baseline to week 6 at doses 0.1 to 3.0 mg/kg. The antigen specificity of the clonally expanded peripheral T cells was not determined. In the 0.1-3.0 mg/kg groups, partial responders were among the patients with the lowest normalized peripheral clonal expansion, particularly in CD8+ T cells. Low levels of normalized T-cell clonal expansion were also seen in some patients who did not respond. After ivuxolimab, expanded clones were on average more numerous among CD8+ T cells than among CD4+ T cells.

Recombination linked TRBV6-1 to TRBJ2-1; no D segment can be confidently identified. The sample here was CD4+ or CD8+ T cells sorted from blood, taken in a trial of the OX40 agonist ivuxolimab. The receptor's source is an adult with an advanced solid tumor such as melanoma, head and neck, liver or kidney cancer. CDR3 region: CASSEALPPGGEQFF. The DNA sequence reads TGTGCCAGCAGTGAAGCGCTCCCCCCGGGTGGAGAGCAGTTCTTC.